The 18 T cell receptor beta chains given below trace back to one sample, sequenced in a study of blood T cell repertoires in COVID-19 (dated by TCRdb to 2018 to 2020). The method was the immunoSEQ multiplex PCR assay. The immuneACCESS repertoire file appears here via TCRdb, limited to in-frame rearrangements. These files lack a portion of the clones; in checked studies, under half of the deficit traces to unresolved V genes, and the cause of the others is not known. The sample profile shows 150,000 to 200,000 clones; around 92% of them were found once. The ten top clones hold approximately 5% of the sample. The sample consisted of peripheral blood. The receptors were gathered from a man between 25 and 39 years old with COVID-19, enrolled during active disease.

The V call is TRBV6-2 or TRBV6-3, the J call TRBJ1-2; D may be TRBD1 (6 bases). The CDR3 sequence is 14 residues long. With 2 bases removed from V and 1 base from J, the gap between germline ends came to 8 bases. The germline V gene has CDR1 MNHEY and CDR2 SVGEGT. The DNA of the CDR3 is TGTGCCAGCAGTTACCGGACAGATAACTATGGCTACACCTTC. It translates to CASSYRTDNYGYTF.

The chain combines TRBV6-5 with TRBJ2-7; 7 nucleotides agree with TRBD1. The germline gives CDR1 MNHEY, CDR2 SVGAGI. V dropped 0 bases and J dropped 3; count of bases not matched to a gene: 8. CDR3 size: 16 residues. The CDR3: CASSYSTGSQHYEQYF. Here the CDR3 DNA reads TGTGCCAGCAGTTACTCGACAGGGTCCCAACACTACGAGCAGTACTTC.

This clone was seen a few times. The rearrangement joins TRBV3-1 (or the pseudogene TRBV3-2) to TRBJ2-1; TRBD2 aligns across 9 bases. Germline CDR1 reads LGHDT; CDR2 reads YNNKEL (reference sequence). V was pared by 1 base and J by 0 bases, with 13 bases of the junction left unmatched. CDR3 size: 20 residues. The CDR3 DNA sequence: TGTGCCAGCAGCCAAGGCCCGATGACTAGCGGATCTAGCTCCTACAATGAGCAGTTCTTC. The encoded protein is CASSQGPMTSGSSSYNEQFF.

The chain is built from TRBV30 and TRBJ2-2; 10 nucleotides line up with TRBD2. Germline-derived CDR1 and CDR2 are GTSNPN and SVGIG (reference sequence). This CDR3 is 15 amino acids long. V shed 6 bases, J shed 3 bases, and the junction held 7 bases outside the gene matches. The CDR3 bases are TGTGCCTGCTCGAGCGGGAGGGCCGACACCGGGGAGCTGTTTTTT. Its protein is CACSSGRADTGELFF.

V gene TRBV19 combines with J gene TRBJ2-1; 8 nucleotides line up with TRBD1. Germline CDR1 LNHDA, CDR2 SQIVND (reference sequence). The length of the CDR3 is 13 residues. The trim removed 3 bases at V and 7 bases at J, leaving 2 bases unmatched. In nucleotides, the CDR3 is TGTGCCAGTAGTATGGACAGGGAAAATGAGCAGTTCTTC. The encoded protein is CASSMDRENEQFF.

This clone was counted a few times. The rearrangement links TRBV5-5 to TRBJ2-1; D is perhaps TRBD2 (6 bases). Germline loops: CDR1 SGHKS, CDR2 YYEKEE (reference sequence). Trimming removed 4 bases from V and 9 bases from J, with 14 bases in between. This CDR3 region has 13 residues. CDR3 protein: CASSPRVEGEQFF. The DNA for the CDR3 is TGTGCCAGCAGCCCCCGGGTGGAGGGTGAGCAGTTCTTC.

The chain recombines TRBV6-2 or TRBV6-3 with TRBJ1-2, with D unresolved. The CDR3 consists of 11 residues. The V gene's germline CDR1 is MNHEY and CDR2 SVGEGT. The V end was cut by 2 bases, the J end by 8 bases, with 6 bases between. Here the CDR3 reads CASSYGQGYTF. CDR3 nucleotide sequence: TGTGCCAGCAGTTACGGTCAGGGCTACACCTTC.

The chain recombines TRBV15 with TRBJ2-2; maybe TRBD1 (5 bases). Between the trimmed V and J ends, which lost 0 bases and 6 bases, there was a span of 14 bases. CDR1 LNHNV and CDR2 YYDKDF come from the germline V gene (reference sequence). The CDR3 is 16 residues long. This CDR3 reads CATSREGQGRAGELFF. Here the CDR3 DNA reads TGTGCCACCAGCAGAGAGGGGCAGGGTAGGGCCGGGGAGCTGTTTTTT.

J is TRBJ2-2 and V is TRBV4-2, with 7 bases lining up with TRBD1. CDR3 length equals 15 residues. The germline V gene encodes CDR1 LGHNA and CDR2 YNFKEQ. V shed 6 bases and J 6 bases; nucleotides not matched to a gene: 10. Written as DNA, the CDR3 is TGTGCCAGCAGGAAACCGGGACAGTCCTCCGGGGAGCTGTTTTTT. Its protein product is CASRKPGQSSGELFF.

The chain combines TRBV6-1 with TRBJ1-4; a weak D match, TRBD1 (5 bases). The CDR3 has 15 amino acids. Germline CDR1 reads MNHNS; CDR2 reads SASEGT. V dropped 3 bases and J dropped 7 bases, with 15 bases sitting between them. CDR3 nucleotides: TGTGCCAGCAGTGATGCAACCGGGGGGAGTGAAAAACTGTTTTTT. Residues: CASSDATGGSEKLFF.

The chain is built from TRBV27 and TRBJ2-7, with 7 nucleotides matching TRBD2. V shed 6 bases and J 3 bases; nucleotides not matched to a gene: 5. Germline lookup yields CDR1 MNHEY and CDR2 SMNVEV (reference sequence). The CDR3 length is 13 residues. The CDR3 coding sequence is TGTGCCAGCAGCCAGCGGACTAGCTACGAGCAGTACTTC. This gives the protein CASSQRTSYEQYF.

The J gene is TRBJ1-2, the V gene TRBV7-9; no firm D call. The CDR3 length is 14 residues. Germline CDR1 SEHNR, CDR2 FQNEAQ (reference sequence). Between the trimmed V and J ends, which lost 3 bases and 0 bases, there was a span of 8 bases. The CDR3 nucleotides read TGTGCCAGCAGCTTCGACATAGCTAACTATGGCTACACCTTC. It codes for CASSFDIANYGYTF.

The chain is built from TRBV27 and TRBJ1-2; 7 bases line up with TRBD1. J gave up 3 bases and V 5 bases, and 3 bases lay outside the gene matches. CDR1 MNHEY and CDR2 SMNVEV come from the germline V gene (reference sequence). The CDR3 sequence is 13 residues long. The CDR3: CASSRQGDYGYTF. The CDR3 nucleotides are TGTGCCAGCAGTCGACAGGGAGACTATGGCTACACCTTC.

This clone was recorded only once. This rearrangement joins TRBV19 to TRBJ2-2, with TRBD1 as a possible D gene (6 bases). This CDR3 comprises 15 residues. Germline-derived CDR1 and CDR2 are LNHDA and SQIVND (reference sequence). Trimming took 7 bases from V and 4 from J, leaving 16 bases between them. DNA for the CDR3: TGTGCCAGTACCAATTACAGGGCCGGCACCGGGGAGCTGTTTTTT. Its protein is CASTNYRAGTGELFF.

V gene TRBV7-2 combines with J gene TRBJ1-5; D is possibly TRBD1 (6 bases). The germline V gene encodes CDR1 SGHTA and CDR2 FQGNSA. Trimming took 5 bases from V and 1 from J, leaving 9 bases between them. The CDR3 totals 14 residues. The CDR3 region has the DNA TGTGCCAGCAGCCTCGGGACAAGCAATCAGCCCCAGCATTTT. It translates to CASSLGTSNQPQHF.

This sequence joins TRBV19 and TRBJ1-5, with D possibly TRBD1 on 6 matching bases. There are 17 residues in the CDR3. The ends were cut back, 7 bases at V and 5 bases at J, with 24 bases in the middle. The germline V gene encodes CDR1 LNHDA and CDR2 SQIVND (reference sequence). The CDR3 protein is CASTAFIGRQVDQPQHF. The CDR3 region has the DNA TGTGCCAGTACCGCCTTTATTGGAAGACAGGTCGATCAGCCCCAGCATTTT.

The gene calls are TRBV19 and TRBJ1-1, with 10 nucleotides matching TRBD1. CDR1 is LNHDA, CDR2 SQIVND, per germline (reference sequence). The CDR3 contains 15 residues. The J segment lost 3 bases and the V segment lost 7 bases, leaving 8 bases of the junction unmatched. CDR3 sequence reads: CASTRQGASYTEAFF. The CDR3 DNA reads TGTGCCAGTACCAGACAGGGGGCTTCGTACACTGAAGCTTTCTTT. Full variable domain (missing parts from reference TRBV19 and TRBJ1-1): DGGITQSPKYLFRKEGQNVTLSCEQNLNHDAMYWYRQDPGQGLRLIYYSQIVNDFQKGDIAEGYSVSREKKESFPLTVTSAQKNPTAFYLCASTRQGASYTEAFFGQGTRLTVV.

This chain connects TRBV13 to TRBJ2-7; 12 nucleotides line up with TRBD2. Trimming cost V 0 bases and J 5 bases; bases outside gene matches: 2. The CDR3 consists of 15 residues. Per the germline V gene, CDR1 is PRHDT and CDR2 is FYEKMQ (reference sequence). The CDR3 bases are TGTGCCAGCAGCTTAGGAGCTAGCGGGGGGGACGAGCAGTACTTC. Its translation is CASSLGASGGDEQYF.